These 10 T cell receptor beta chains share one sample of origin, sequenced in a study of CD8 T cells in Susac syndrome (dated by TCRdb to about 2019). Receptor libraries were prepared by the immunoSEQ multiplex PCR assay. RNA was extracted using the RNeasy kit, and roughly 0.5 to 1 microgram was reverse transcribed with random hexamers. TCRdb trimmed public reads at Q25 via fastp, called clones via MiXCR and kept in-frame beta chains. Rows merge per CDR3 protein into single entries with the most common DNA and genes. The table for this sample lists roughly 120,000 distinct CDR3 sequences; 85% to 95% of them were counted only once. Over 0.3% of the sample rests with the top ten. Sequencing was carried out using CD8+ T cells from PBMCs. All receptors come from a human donor with multiple sclerosis.

This chain connects TRBV12-5 to TRBJ2-1; D remains unclear. The V end was cut by 7 bases, the J end by 2 bases, with 15 bases between. Germline assignment: CDR1 LGHNT and CDR2 FRNRAP. This CDR3 is 15 amino acids long. CDR3 in amino acids: CASAPTHMPYNEQFF. The CDR3 DNA reads TGTGCTAGTGCCCCGACCCACATGCCCTACAATGAGCAGTTCTTC.

The V gene is TRBV4-1, the J gene TRBJ1-4, with D uncertain. The CDR3 extends over 14 amino acids. Germline CDR1 MGHRA, CDR2 YSYEKL. The V end lost 0 bases, the J end lost 4 bases, and 6 bases lay between the germline ends. CDR3: CASSQESRNEKLFF. CDR3 sequence (DNA): TGCGCCAGCAGCCAAGAATCCCGTAATGAAAAACTGTTTTTT.

V and J are TRBV27 and TRBJ1-5; maybe TRBD1 (5 bases). The CDR3 runs 13 residues. CDR1 is MNHEY, CDR2 SMNVEV, per germline (reference sequence). Trimming removed 4 bases from V and 4 bases from J, with 8 bases in between. In DNA, the CDR3 is TGTGCCAGCAGTTGGGGGGAGAATCAGCCCCAGCATTTT. Translated: CASSWGENQPQHF.

The chain joins TRBV29-1 to TRBJ1-1; D remains ambiguous. The V gene lost 3 bases and the J gene lost 9 bases, with 5 bases spanning the gap. Looked up from germline, CDR1 is SQVTM and CDR2 is ANQGSEA. This CDR3 has 9 residues. The CDR3, as DNA: TGCAGCGTTGACGGTCAAGCTTTCTTT. This gives the protein CSVDGQAFF.

The rearrangement uses TRBV13 and TRBJ1-4, with D perhaps matching TRBD1 (5 bases). Germline CDR1 PRHDT, CDR2 FYEKMQ (reference sequence). The CDR3 is made up of 17 amino acids. V lost 5 bases, J lost 0 bases, and 16 bases lay in between. The CDR3 here is CASSPGGEFPTNEKLFF. The CDR3 DNA is TGTGCCAGCAGCCCGGGGGGGGAGTTCCCAACTAATGAAAAACTGTTTTTT. Combining the CDR3 with reference TRBV13 and TRBJ1-4 gives the whole variable domain AAGVIQSPRHLIKEKRETATLKCYPIPRHDTVYWYQQGPGQDPQFLISFYEKMQSDKGSIPDRFSAQQFSDYHSELNMSSLELGDSALYFCASSPGGEFPTNEKLFFGSGTQLSVL.

V and J are TRBV11-1 and TRBJ2-7, with TRBD2 identical over 15 bases. V gave up 1 base and J gave up 7 bases; unmatched junction bases: 8. This CDR3 is built from 17 residues. Looked up from germline, CDR1 is SGHAT and CDR2 is FQDESV (reference sequence). DNA for the CDR3: TGTGCCAGCAGCTTAGGGGGACTAGCGGGAGGATTGGAGGAGCAGTACGTC. Its translation is CASSLGGLAGGLEEQYV.

This chain connects TRBV2 to TRBJ2-7; no clear D gene. The CDR3 extends over 13 amino acids. Germline lookup yields CDR1 SNHLY and CDR2 FYNNEI. Trimming shortened V by 2 bases and J by 2 bases, and 7 bases separated the two germline ends. The CDR3 coding sequence is TGTGCCAGCAGTGAATTGGCAGCCTACGAGCAGTACTTC. It translates to CASSELAAYEQYF.

This chain links TRBV27 with TRBJ1-1; D not resolved. This CDR3 is 14 amino acids long. The V gene's germline CDR1 is MNHEY and CDR2 SMNVEV (reference sequence). Trimming removed 2 bases from V and 1 base from J, with 8 bases in between. The CDR3 region has the DNA TGTGCCAGCAGTTTAGGACTGCCGAACACTGAAGCTTTCTTT. Protein sequence: CASSLGLPNTEAFF.

This chain joins TRBV2 and TRBJ2-3; the D is unclear. The V end lost 4 bases, the J end lost 6 bases, and 23 bases lay between the germline ends. The CDR3 is 17 amino acids. CDR1 is SNHLY, CDR2 FYNNEI, per germline. Written as DNA, the CDR3 is TGTGCCAGCAGTGTTGTCGACAAATCCGTCCTGGAGGATACGCAGTATTTT. Translated, it gives CASSVVDKSVLEDTQYF.

The rearrangement joins TRBV5-4 to TRBJ2-5; tentative D call: TRBD2 (6 bases). Germline CDR1 SGHNT, CDR2 YYREEE (reference sequence). V shed 0 bases and J shed 4 bases, with 13 bases lying between them. The CDR3 spans 15 residues. CDR3: CASSLEGGKGETQYF. The CDR3 nucleotides are TGTGCCAGCAGCTTGGAGGGCGGGAAGGGAGAGACCCAGTACTTC.